The entry below gives a single T cell receptor (beta chain) sequence along with its context. As yet, its antigen is unknown. Profiling relied on immunoSEQ multiplex PCR, and the TCRdb table lists in-frame clones only, not all of them. Of approximately 45,000 clones detected, roughly 77% appear once; the ten largest clones hold 4.8%. Time point meaning: after neoadjuvant nivolumab, at surgical resection. Cohort: HPV-negative, locally advanced oral cavity squamous cell carcinoma patients. Analysis of PBMCs was direct, with no culture step. The data originate from a study of neoadjuvant anti-PD-1 for oral cavity cancer. The study, taken as a whole, reports: Pretreatment Treg/Th17 ratio correlated inversely with post-treatment tumor clonality.

The CDR3 covers 15 residues. Germline V gene lookup returns CDR1 SGHAT and CDR2 FQNNGV. V shed 6 bases, J shed 5 bases, and the junction held 11 bases outside the gene matches. This material consisted of PBMCs, taken after nivolumab (anti-PD-1) treatment. This chain joins TRBV11-2 and TRBJ2-5; 8 positions agree with TRBD2. The sequence was obtained from a person between 40 and 79 years old with oral cavity squamous cell carcinoma. The CDR3 protein is CASSSDRTSLETQYF. The CDR3 nucleotides read TGTGCCAGCAGTTCAGACCGGACTAGCCTTGAGACCCAGTACTTC.